This T cell receptor beta chain was obtained from a study of beta chain features in type 1 diabetes (dated by TCRdb to 2017 to 2018). With regard to the full study: Patients and healthy donors did not differ in mean age, gender distribution, total cell number or subset yield. Naive and central memory subsets were obtained from all 30 or so donors, but regulatory and stem cell-like memory subsets were isolated from only 8 patients and about 8 healthy donors. Across all samples, some 100,000,000 sorted cells were examined, and cell number per subset correlated strongly with RNA yield. In the study, recently diagnosed type 1 diabetes patients and matched healthy donors were compared on the TCRB repertoires of their sorted circulating CD4+ T cell subsets. What the work shows at the level of the full study, not this receptor alone: A moderate but significant shortening of TCRB CDR3 length was observed in type 1 diabetes patients in all four CD4+ subsets. Patients with type 1 diabetes made fewer insertions and deleted more nucleotides at VDJ recombination sites, implying thymic rearrangement abnormalities. PCR may preferentially amplify shorter templates, but because patient and control samples were amplified and corrected together, any resulting skew would affect both groups equally. The naive, central memory and regulatory TCRB repertoires appeared to resemble one another more closely among patients than among healthy donors. Because small numbers of individuals were included in the HLA sub-analyses, any influence of HLA type on TCRB rearrangement was left unresolved. Because cDNA was sequenced instead of genomic DNA, highly expressing activated cells could be over-represented, though the groups showed no difference in activation or CD3 levels.

CDR1 and CDR2 (SGHRS, YFSETQ) derive from the germline V gene. The CDR3 sequence holds 17 residues, the cysteine and phenylalanine included. Only CDR3 DNA remains: 51 bases, in frame from the first base. V and J are truncated by 0 bases and 0 bases respectively, leaving an intervening sequence of 10 bases. From each donor, a single peripheral blood sample of about 100 mL on average was drawn into heparinised tubes. Naive, central memory, regulatory and stem cell-like memory CD4+ T cells were sorted on a BD FACSAria II using a panel including CD45RO, CCR7, CD25, CD127, CD95 and CD27. Every sorted population had a purity above 98%. PBMCs were isolated immediately by Lymphoprep density gradient centrifugation and stained directly without culture. To minimize batch effects, samples were stained and sorted in pairs, one healthy donor with one patient per experiment. Turning to this clone: There is no known antigen for this receptor. No much larger clonotype is one base removed from it; base qualities were not supplied.

The High Capacity cDNA Reverse Transcription Kit was used to reverse transcribe all of the isolated RNA, meaning that expressed TCRB transcripts were what got sequenced. Deep immunoSEQ sequencing was performed on naive, central memory and regulatory T cell samples, with an average of around 3.5 million total reads per sample. Sorted cells were lysed in RLT buffer and RNA was extracted with DNase-treated RNeasy Micro or Mini kits, depending on cell number. To prevent cross-contamination, every cell subset was processed on its own, while patient and healthy donor samples were processed together. Using the immunoSEQ multiplex PCR, TCRB sequences were amplified from cDNA into 87-bp fragments spanning the CDR3 region. Amplicons were sequenced on the Illumina HiSeq platform. Turning to the authors' computational methods: PCR bias was corrected computationally using synthetic template baselines, and reads within Hamming distance 2 were collapsed, with unmergeable singletons discarded. Reads were aligned against IMGT so that V, D and J genes, CDR3 length and insertions or deletions at six rearrangement sites could be assigned. Within each subset, clonotype counts were normalized to sorted cell number, after which true diversity and Gini coefficients were computed with the tcR R package. The overlap coefficient, calculated on TCRB nucleotide sequences, was used to quantify repertoire sharing. As a proxy for the pre-selection repertoire, out-of-frame TCRB sequences from naive cells were analyzed. TCRdb took over this immuneACCESS table, retaining in-frame rearrangements with V and J assigned. Such tables are incomplete; in checked studies, under half of the missing clones stem from an unresolved V gene, and the remainder is unexplained. The V and J calls and clone size were taken over from that table, and D and trimming were inferred from the DNA. The sample table holds 200,000 to 250,000 clones, of which 16% were seen once. Approximately 0.086% of the sample comes from the top ten.

The source is a man younger than 45 with type 1 diabetes. The sample was naive CD4+ T cells from blood. The sample's cell subset or site label, decoded: true naive CD4+ T cells. The chain was built from TRBV5-1 and TRBJ2-6, and the D gene may be TRBD1, 5 bases matching. This receptor carries the CDR3 CASSLVSQGSGANVLTF. The DNA sequence is TGCGCCAGCAGCTTGGTCTCCCAGGGCTCTGGGGCCAACGTCCTGACTTTC. With the rest looked up from the reference TRBV5-1 and TRBJ2-6 genes rather than sequenced, the full variable domain is KAGVTQTPRYLIKTRGQQVTLSCSPISGHRSVSWYQQTPGQGLQFLFEYFSETQRNKGNFPGRFSGRQFSNSRSEMNVSTLELGDSALYLCASSLVSQGSGANVLTFGAGSRLTVL.